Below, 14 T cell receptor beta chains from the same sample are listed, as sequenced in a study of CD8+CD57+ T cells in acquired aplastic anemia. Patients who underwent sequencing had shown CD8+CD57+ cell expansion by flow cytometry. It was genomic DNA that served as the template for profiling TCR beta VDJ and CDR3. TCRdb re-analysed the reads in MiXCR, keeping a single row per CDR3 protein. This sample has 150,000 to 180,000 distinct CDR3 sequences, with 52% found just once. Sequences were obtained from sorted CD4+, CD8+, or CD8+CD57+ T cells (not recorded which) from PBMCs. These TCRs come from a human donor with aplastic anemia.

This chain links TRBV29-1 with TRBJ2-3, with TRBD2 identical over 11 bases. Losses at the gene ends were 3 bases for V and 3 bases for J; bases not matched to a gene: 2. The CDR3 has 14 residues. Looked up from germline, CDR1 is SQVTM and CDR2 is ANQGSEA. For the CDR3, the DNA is TGCAGCGTTGACCTAGCGGGGGGAACAGATACGCAGTATTTT. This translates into CSVDLAGGTDTQYF.

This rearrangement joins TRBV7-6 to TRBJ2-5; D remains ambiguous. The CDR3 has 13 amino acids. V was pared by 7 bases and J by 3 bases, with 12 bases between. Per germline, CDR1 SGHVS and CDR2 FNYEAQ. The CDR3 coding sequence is TGTGCCAGCAACCCCGGAACGAAAGAGACCCAGTACTTC. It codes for CASNPGTKETQYF.

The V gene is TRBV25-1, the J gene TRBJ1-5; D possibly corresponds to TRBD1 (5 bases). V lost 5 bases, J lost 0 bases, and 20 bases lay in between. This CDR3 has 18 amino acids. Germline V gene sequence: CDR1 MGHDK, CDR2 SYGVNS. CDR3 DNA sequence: TGTGCCAGCAGTCCCGTACAGGATAAACTATATAGCAATCAGCCCCAGCATTTT. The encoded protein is CASSPVQDKLYSNQPQHF.

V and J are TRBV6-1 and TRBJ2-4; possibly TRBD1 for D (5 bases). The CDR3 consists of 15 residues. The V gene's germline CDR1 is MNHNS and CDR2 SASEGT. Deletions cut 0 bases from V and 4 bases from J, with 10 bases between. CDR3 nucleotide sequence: TGTGCCAGCAGTGAAGCAAGCGCAGGGAAAAACATTCAGTACTTC. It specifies CASSEASAGKNIQYF.

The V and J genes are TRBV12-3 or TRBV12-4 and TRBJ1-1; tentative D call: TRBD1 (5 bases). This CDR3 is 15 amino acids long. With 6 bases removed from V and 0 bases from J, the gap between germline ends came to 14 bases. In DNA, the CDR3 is TGTGCCAGCAGCCCCGGGGGGATAATGAACACTGAAGCTTTCTTT. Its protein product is CASSPGGIMNTEAFF.

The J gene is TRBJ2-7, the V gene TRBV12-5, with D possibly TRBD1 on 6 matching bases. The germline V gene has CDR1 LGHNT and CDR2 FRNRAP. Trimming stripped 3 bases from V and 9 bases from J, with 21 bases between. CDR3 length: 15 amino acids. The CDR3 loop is CASGFFPGTMDGQYF. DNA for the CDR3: TGTGCTAGTGGTTTTTTCCCCGGGACAATGGACGGGCAGTACTTC.

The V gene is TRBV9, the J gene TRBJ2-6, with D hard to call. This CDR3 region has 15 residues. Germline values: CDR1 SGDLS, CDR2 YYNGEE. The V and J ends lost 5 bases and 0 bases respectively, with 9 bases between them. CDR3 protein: CASSYRYSGANVLTF. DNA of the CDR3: TGTGCCAGCAGTTACCGGTACTCTGGGGCCAACGTCCTGACTTTC.

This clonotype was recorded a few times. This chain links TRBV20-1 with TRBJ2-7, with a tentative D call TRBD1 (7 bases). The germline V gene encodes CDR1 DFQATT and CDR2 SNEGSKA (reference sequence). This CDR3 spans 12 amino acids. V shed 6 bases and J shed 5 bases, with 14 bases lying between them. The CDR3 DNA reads TGCAGTGCCAGGGGGGCGTCCGACGAGCAGTACTTC. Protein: CSARGASDEQYF.

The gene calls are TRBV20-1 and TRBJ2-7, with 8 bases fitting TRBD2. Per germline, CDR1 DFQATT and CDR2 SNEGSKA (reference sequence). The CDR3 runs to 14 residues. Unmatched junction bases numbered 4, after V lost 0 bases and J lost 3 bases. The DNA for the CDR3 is TGCAGTGCTAGAGATCCGGCGGGGGGCTACGAGCAGTACTTC. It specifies CSARDPAGGYEQYF.

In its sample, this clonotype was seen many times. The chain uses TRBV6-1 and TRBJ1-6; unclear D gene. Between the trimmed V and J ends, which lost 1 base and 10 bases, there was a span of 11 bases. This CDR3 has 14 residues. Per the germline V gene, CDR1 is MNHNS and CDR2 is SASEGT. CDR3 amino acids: CASSEGMGESPLHF. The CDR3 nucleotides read TGTGCCAGCAGTGAAGGAATGGGAGAATCACCCCTCCACTTT.

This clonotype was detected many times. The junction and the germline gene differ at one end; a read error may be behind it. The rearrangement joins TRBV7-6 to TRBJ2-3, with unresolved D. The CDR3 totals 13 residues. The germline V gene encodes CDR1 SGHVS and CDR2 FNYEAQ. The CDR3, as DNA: TGTGCCAGCAGCTTAGCCGCCACAAATACGCAGTATTTT. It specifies CASSLAATNTQYF.

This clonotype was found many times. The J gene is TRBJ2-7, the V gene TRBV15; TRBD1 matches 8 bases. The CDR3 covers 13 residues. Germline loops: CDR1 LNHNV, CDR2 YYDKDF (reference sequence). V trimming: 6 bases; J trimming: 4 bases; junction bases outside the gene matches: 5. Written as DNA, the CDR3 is TGTGCCACCAGGGAGACAGGGGTTTACGAGCAGTACTTC. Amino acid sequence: CATRETGVYEQYF.

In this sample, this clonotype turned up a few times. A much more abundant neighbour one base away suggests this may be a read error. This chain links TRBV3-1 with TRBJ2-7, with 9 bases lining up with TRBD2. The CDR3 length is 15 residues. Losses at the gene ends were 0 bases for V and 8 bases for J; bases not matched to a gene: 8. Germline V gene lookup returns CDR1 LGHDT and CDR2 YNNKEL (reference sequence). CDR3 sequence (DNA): TGTGCCAGCAGCCAAGATCCTAGCGGGGCGCGCCAGCAGTACTTC. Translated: CASSQDPSGARQQYF.

The CDR3 DNA sequence: TGTGCCAGCAGGCGACAGGGGAACGAGCAGTACTTC. This encodes CASRRQGNEQYF. The chain combines TRBV12-3 or TRBV12-4 with TRBJ2-7, with 8 positions matching TRBD1. V was pared by 6 bases and J by 5 bases, with 3 bases of the junction left unmatched. CDR3 length equals 12 residues.